This note documents a single T cell receptor beta chain sequence. Its target is not known. This record belongs to a study of STAT3 mutations in large granular lymphocyte leukemia. Whole-study results and caveats: In T-cell large granular lymphocyte leukemia, about half of patients showed multiple immunodominant subclonotypes.

Measured with immunoSEQ multiplex PCR; TCRdb has only the in-frame clones, and not every one. The repertoire consists of 15,000 to 18,000 clones, with 80% to 95% occurring once and the leading ten covering 7.5% to 9.5%. V lost 6 bases to trimming and J lost 3 bases, with 17 bases between them. The germline CDR1 and CDR2 sequences are KGHSH and LQKENI. CDR3 length: 15 amino acids. The sequenced sample consisted of peripheral blood mononuclear cells. This clonotype was sampled from a woman between 50 and 59 years old with T-cell large granular lymphocyte leukemia. Some clones in this sample may be carry-over from other donors' samples. V is TRBV18 and J is TRBJ1-1; D uncertain. The CDR3 bases are TGTGCCAGCTCCCAGGTCAGTTCAGGCCACACTGAAGCTTTCTTT. Translating gives CASSQVSSGHTEAFF.